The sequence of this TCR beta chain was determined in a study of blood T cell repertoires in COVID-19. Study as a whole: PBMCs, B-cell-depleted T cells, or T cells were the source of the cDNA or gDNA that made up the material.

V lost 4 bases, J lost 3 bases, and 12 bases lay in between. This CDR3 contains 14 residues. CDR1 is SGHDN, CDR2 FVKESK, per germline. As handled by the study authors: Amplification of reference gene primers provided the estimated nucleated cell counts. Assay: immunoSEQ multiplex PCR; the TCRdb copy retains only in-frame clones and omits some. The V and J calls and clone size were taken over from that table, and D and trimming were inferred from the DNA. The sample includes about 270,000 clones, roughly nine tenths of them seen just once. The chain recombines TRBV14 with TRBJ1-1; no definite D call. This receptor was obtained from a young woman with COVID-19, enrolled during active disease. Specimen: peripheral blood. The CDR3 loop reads CASSRRGDYTEAFF. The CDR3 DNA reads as TGTGCCAGCAGCCGGCGGGGAGACTACACTGAAGCTTTCTTT.